This TCR beta chain was recorded in a study of T cell changes during pregnancy in multiple sclerosis. The CDR3 covers 15 residues. V lost 6 bases, J lost 1 base, and 13 bases lay in between. From germline, CDR1 is MNHNS and CDR2 SASEGT. The method was immunoSEQ multiplex PCR; TCRdb's version includes in-frame clones alone and lacks a portion of them. The sample has about 22,000 clones, 80% to 95% seen once; the top ten hold over 6%. The sequence was obtained from a female donor with multiple sclerosis, enrolled in a pregnancy study. The V gene is TRBV6-1, the J gene TRBJ1-5, with D unresolved. Sequenced material: CD8+ T cells from peripheral blood mononuclear cells, taken in the third trimester of pregnancy. CDR3 protein: CASSPDWVSNQPQHF. The CDR3 nucleotides are TGTGCCAGCAGCCCGGACTGGGTCAGCAATCAGCCCCAGCATTTT.